This T cell receptor (beta chain) appears in the sequencing data of a study of blood T cell repertoires in COVID-19. Trimming removed 5 bases from V and 6 bases from J, with 22 bases in between. The V gene's germline CDR1 is SEHNR and CDR2 FQNEAQ (reference sequence). The CDR3 extends over 16 amino acids. Produced via immunoSEQ multiplex PCR; TCRdb's table is partial and in-frame only. The sample consists of some 130,000 clones, roughly 80% of them appearing once. The chain uses TRBV7-9 and TRBJ1-1, with D maybe TRBD1 (6 bases). The sample consisted of PBMCs or T cells enriched from blood (not recorded which). This clonotype originated in a man younger than 45 who had recovered from COVID-19. The CDR3 nucleotides read TGTGCCAGCAGCCCAGGGACACTGTCTTTGGGGGCTGAAGCTTTCTTT. This sequence encodes CASSPGTLSLGAEAFF.